The text below deals with one T cell receptor beta chain. The antigen remains unidentified. V was clipped by 2 bases and J by 6 bases, with 13 bases between them. The CDR3 covers 14 residues. CDR1 GTSNPN and CDR2 SVGIG come from the germline V gene (reference sequence). PCR used 60 Vbeta primers and 13 Jbeta primers. Measured with immunoSEQ multiplex PCR; TCRdb has only the in-frame clones, and not every one. The sample has about 100,000 clones; approximately 81% are singletons. This entry is derived from a study of cytomegalovirus exposure and HLA in healthy donors. General study findings and limits: CMV antigen specificity of a few CMV-associated chains was confirmed in vitro. HLA-A and HLA-B allele assignments for most subjects were reportedly predicted accurately using TCR beta sequences. Earlier results showed most TCR beta V segments being productive about 87% or about 30% of the time. Later work found most CMV-associated TCR beta chains apparently HLA-restricted.

This rearrangement joins TRBV30 to TRBJ2-2; possibly TRBD2 for D (6 bases). Sequenced sample: PBMCs. This TCR derives from a man aged 25-40 years in good health and CMV-seronegative. CDR3 sequence (DNA): TGTGCCTGGAGTCGGGGGAAAATATCCGGGGAGCTGTTTTTT. Its translation: CAWSRGKISGELFF.